Below, 3 T cell receptor beta chains from the same sample are listed, as sequenced in a study of T cells after somatic rescue of genetic block. Clones were read by immunoSEQ multiplex PCR, and TCRdb kept only the in-frame ones, dropping some. The data show 88,000 or so clones, 90% seen once. Sequencing was carried out using peripheral blood mononuclear cells (PBMCs). These receptors came from a woman in her late teens or twenties.

The chain recombines TRBV9 with TRBJ2-3; possible D gene TRBD2, 5 bases. V was shortened by 0 bases and J by 0 bases, with 5 bases between the two germline ends. CDR3 length: 14 amino acids. Germline CDR1 is SGDLS and CDR2 is YYNGEE. Here the CDR3 reads CASSVGGSTDTQYF. For the CDR3, the DNA is TGTGCCAGCAGCGTAGGCGGGAGCACAGATACGCAGTATTTT.

The chain combines TRBV28 with TRBJ2-3; TRBD1 matches 9 bases. V was pared by 1 base and J by 1 base, with 9 bases of the junction left unmatched. CDR1 is MDHEN and CDR2 is SYDVKM in the germline V gene. This CDR3 spans 18 amino acids. The DNA for the CDR3 is TGTGCCAGCAGTTTATCCCCAGCAAGGACAGGGGGCACAGATACGCAGTATTTT. Translating gives CASSLSPARTGGTDTQYF.

This clone has a single count. The rearrangement uses TRBV6-5 and TRBJ1-1; no reliable D call. Germline CDR1 reads MNHEY; CDR2 reads SVGAGI. This CDR3 region has 13 residues. V lost 6 bases and J 7 bases, leaving 15 bases between the germline ends. CDR3 in amino acids: CASRTGFGSEAFF. CDR3 nucleotide sequence: TGTGCCAGCAGGACGGGGTTTGGTAGTGAAGCTTTCTTT.